This T cell receptor beta chain was captured by sequencing in a study of tumor-infiltrating lymphocytes in primary liver carcinoma (dated by TCRdb to between 2016 and 2019). Study-wide context: Between November 2015 and early 2016, a handful of patients in China with histopathologically diagnosed primary liver carcinoma had surgical resection. A total of 35 specimens from 5 patients underwent TCRbeta repertoire sequencing, comprising about 25 tumor regions, 5 adjacent noncancerous liver tissues and 5 peripheral blood samples. The five patients, three men and two women aged 30 to 69 years, had hepatocellular carcinoma (four) or combined HCC and intrahepatic cholangiocarcinoma (one). Samples yielded roughly 3.65 to 7.5 million productive TCRbeta reads; read depth did not differ significantly between tissue types. The five patients had tumors of stage T1-T3 N0M0, with maximum diameters ranging from 4.2 to 10 cm. For each liver tumor, the study sampled five regions along with adjacent normal tissue and blood, and applied TCRbeta repertoire sequencing, expression microarrays and whole-exome sequencing. Reproducibility between technical replicate repertoires was high, with correlation coefficients above 0.98 and mean shared-clone rates about 0.9.

V sheds 5 bases and J sheds 8 bases, leaving 10 bases between their ends. Including cysteine and phenylalanine, the CDR3 has 12 amino acids. Left in the record is the CDR3 DNA by itself, 36 bases read in frame from the first base. For CDR1 and CDR2, the germline V gene lists SGHDN and FVKESK. Using a constant-region primer and ProtoScript II reverse transcriptase, TCRbeta-specific cDNA was reverse-transcribed from 500 to 650 ng total RNA. The TCRbeta libraries were prepared through three rounds of nested multiplex PCR following a slightly modified ARM-PCR procedure. The first two PCR rounds used multiplex TRBV1-TRBV30 forward primers with a Cbeta reverse primer, each for around 10 cycles. A final 25-cycle PCR with Deep VentR polymerase added sample barcodes and Illumina adapters. Before sequencing, amplicons between 200 and 500 bp were purified from gel using a QIAquick gel extraction kit. TCRbeta amplicons were sequenced on an Illumina HiSeq 2500 with 250-bp paired-end reads. The paper's processing steps were these. Quality trimming of reads was performed with Trimmomatic v0.33, and paired reads were merged with FLASH v1.2.11 so that full CDR3 sequences could be recovered. V, D and J germline segments were assigned to the rearranged TCRbeta sequences using MiGEC v1.2.1b. VDJtools v1.0.0 computed clonotype statistics and Shannon-Wiener diversity indices. Except for diversity analysis, only the 250 most abundant clonotypes of each sample were used in subsequent analyses to reduce sampling bias. TCRdb passed the public sequencing reads through fastp at Q25 and MiXCR, retaining productive beta sequences. Merged by CDR3 protein, the rows form single entries marked with the most common genes and DNA. The V and J calls come from TCRdb's annotation, not from the publication. The sample yields about 310,000 distinct CDR3 sequences; 50% to 75% were counted once. 17% of the sample is taken by the ten largest.

RNA from unsorted whole blood was extracted with TRIzol reagent, and germline DNA was obtained with the DNeasy Blood & Tissue kit. Patients had chronic HBV infection and were treatment-naive at sampling. Before surgery, approximately 4 milliliters of peripheral blood were drawn into K2EDTA tubes. The investigation overall reported the following: Only a few patients were included in the study, and the authors note that the findings should be validated in a larger study. Comparison of CD4+ and CD8+ T cell repertoires was precluded by the use of bulk unsorted samples. Repertoire overlap was higher between tumor regions (mean about 36%) than tumor-adjacent (roughly 17%) or tumor-blood (approximately 14%) pairs, consistent with antigen-driven expansion. Compared with blood, tumors had a significantly larger share of the repertoire taken up by the top 250 clones (p = 0.039). Only the TCR beta chain was sequenced, so true repertoire diversity is likely underestimated because unpaired alpha chains were not captured.

This clonotype was observed many times. What this receptor recognizes is not known. Base qualities are not recorded, but no much larger clone differs from it by a single base. This sequence originates from a woman in her twenties or thirties with primary liver carcinoma and hepatitis B virus infection. Sequenced sample: peripheral blood. This receptor chain uses TRBV14 and TRBJ2-4; TRBD2 could be the D gene, as 5 bases match. The DNA reads TGTGCCAGCAGCAGAGGGTCGGACATTCAGTACTTC. Translation gives CASSRGSDIQYF.